The 27 T cell receptor beta chains in this list originate from one sample, sequenced in a study of shared clonotypes between healthy human individuals. Data came from immunoSEQ multiplex PCR; TCRdb stores just in-frame clones and leaves some out. The data show around 330,000 clones, over 65% seen once. The sample consisted of memory CD4+ T cells sorted from blood. Subset denoted: CD45RA-negative fraction. Every receptor here comes from a man between 25 and 39 years old in good health.

The gene calls are TRBV5-1 and TRBJ1-2, with 7 nucleotides matching TRBD1. The V gene end was trimmed by 4 bases and the J gene end by 4 bases; junction bases not matched to a gene: 7. CDR3 length: 14 amino acids. The germline V gene encodes CDR1 SGHRS and CDR2 YFSETQ. The chain's CDR3 is CASSTGQAGYGYTF. The CDR3 region has the DNA TGCGCCAGCAGCACCGGACAGGCGGGCTATGGCTACACCTTC.

This chain links TRBV28 with TRBJ2-1; D unclear. The CDR3 runs 15 residues. Germline V gene sequence: CDR1 MDHEN, CDR2 SYDVKM. V was pared by 2 bases and J by 3 bases, with 11 bases between. Here the CDR3 DNA reads TGTGCCAGCAGTTTACGGGTGGGTCTCTACAATGAGCAGTTCTTC. Protein product: CASSLRVGLYNEQFF.

The rearrangement links TRBV2 to TRBJ1-1, with 7 bases that match TRBD1. There are 15 residues in the CDR3. Looked up from germline, CDR1 is SNHLY and CDR2 is FYNNEI. Trimming at V came to 6 bases and at J to 0 bases, leaving 7 bases not matched to a gene. DNA for the CDR3: TGTGCCAGCAGGAGCCGACAGGGACTGAACACTGAAGCTTTCTTT. It translates to CASRSRQGLNTEAFF.

The chain joins TRBV27 to TRBJ1-2; D gene ambiguous. The CDR3 spans 15 residues. Germline CDR1 is MNHEY and CDR2 is SMNVEV (reference sequence). Trimming stripped 6 bases from V and 2 bases from J, with 16 bases between. The CDR3 bases are TGTGCCAGCAGACCTCAGCTCGGGAGGAACTATGGCTACACCTTC. This sequence encodes CASRPQLGRNYGYTF.

The rearrangement uses TRBV5-5 and TRBJ1-3, with TRBD1 as a possible D gene (5 bases). The CDR3 is 20 amino acids. Germline V gene data show CDR1 as SGHKS and CDR2 as YYEKEE (reference sequence). Trimming removed 4 bases at V and 1 base at J, with 27 bases between. The CDR3 bases are TGTGCCAGCAGCCCGGTGGGCCGAGACAGTACTCCTCGATCTGGAAACACCATATATTTT. This translates into CASSPVGRDSTPRSGNTIYF.

The chain uses TRBV5-1 and TRBJ2-7; 13 bases line up with TRBD2. The CDR3 runs 16 residues. V trimming: 0 bases; J trimming: 6 bases; junction bases outside the gene matches: 6. The V gene's germline CDR1 is SGHRS and CDR2 YFSETQ. CDR3: CASSLDTGLAGAEQYF. DNA for the CDR3: TGCGCCAGCAGCTTGGATACTGGACTAGCGGGAGCCGAGCAGTACTTC.

The chain employs TRBV6-5 and TRBJ1-6, with D perhaps matching TRBD1 (6 bases). The V and J ends lost 0 bases and 6 bases respectively, with 9 bases between them. The length of the CDR3 is 15 residues. Germline assignment: CDR1 MNHEY and CDR2 SVGAGI. This CDR3 is CASSYSGGPNSPLHF. In DNA, the CDR3 is TGTGCCAGCAGTTACTCGGGGGGGCCTAATTCACCCCTCCACTTT.

This clone was counted between two and nine times. This chain joins TRBV7-8 and TRBJ2-5; D remains unclear. This CDR3 spans 13 amino acids. V was trimmed by 3 bases and J by 5 bases, leaving 10 bases between them. Germline lookup yields CDR1 SGHVS and CDR2 FQNEAQ. Written as DNA, the CDR3 is TGTGCCAGCAGCTTGTCGCCCGGGGAGACCCAGTACTTC. It yields the protein CASSLSPGETQYF. The full variable domain, its missing parts supplied by reference TRBV7-8 and TRBJ2-5, is GAGVSQSPRYKVAKRGQDVALRCDPISGHVSLFWYQQALGQGPEFLTYFQNEAQLDKSGLPSDRFFAERPEGSVSTLKIQRTQQEDSAVYLCASSLSPGETQYFGPGTRLLVL.

This sequence joins TRBV10-2 and TRBJ2-1; D remains ambiguous. Germline values: CDR1 WSHSY, CDR2 SAAADI. Trimming pared 6 bases from V and 8 bases from J, leaving 8 bases between. CDR3 length: 11 amino acids. CDR3 DNA: TGCGCCAGCAGGGGAAGGGATGAGCAGTTCTTC. Translation: CASRGRDEQFF.

Many counts were recorded for this clone. The V gene is TRBV11-2, the J gene TRBJ2-7; 7 bases agree with TRBD1. Germline V gene lookup returns CDR1 SGHAT and CDR2 FQNNGV. The V and J ends lost 6 bases and 1 base, in that order; junction bases with no gene match: 15. The CDR3 totals 17 residues. The CDR3 is CASSPIRRQGQSYEQYF. CDR3 bases: TGTGCCAGCAGTCCAATTCGAAGACAGGGTCAGTCCTACGAGCAGTACTTC.

This chain joins TRBV2 and TRBJ1-4; D is ambiguous. The CDR3 length is 13 residues. V was pared by 4 bases and J by 4 bases, with 7 bases between. Germline CDR1 SNHLY, CDR2 FYNNEI. The CDR3 protein is CASSGRINEKLFF. CDR3 nucleotides: TGTGCCAGCAGTGGACGGATTAATGAAAAACTGTTTTTT.

The chain is built from TRBV4-3 and TRBJ1-2; D is undetermined. The CDR3 spans 14 residues. Germline assignment: CDR1 LGHNA and CDR2 YSLEER. Trimming removed 4 bases at V and 7 bases at J, with 16 bases between. The CDR3 DNA reads TGCGCCAGCAGCCCAGCCGACTCCGAACGTGGCTACACCTTC. Protein product: CASSPADSERGYTF.

This rearrangement joins TRBV6-6 to TRBJ2-4; 7 positions match TRBD1. The CDR3 has 16 amino acids. V gave up 6 bases and J gave up 2 bases; unmatched junction bases: 10. Germline V gene data show CDR1 as MNHNY and CDR2 as SVGAGI (reference sequence). The CDR3 nucleotides are TGTGCCAGCAGGTCCGCTGACAGGGTCCCCAAAAACATTCAGTACTTC. Translating it yields CASRSADRVPKNIQYF.

This chain connects TRBV18 to TRBJ2-2; D call uncertain. V was pared by 1 base and J by 3 bases, with 9 bases between. This CDR3 is 15 amino acids long. Germline V gene data show CDR1 as KGHSH and CDR2 as LQKENI. The CDR3 is CASSPLELYTGELFF. The CDR3 coding sequence is TGTGCCAGCTCACCACTAGAGTTATACACCGGGGAGCTGTTTTTT.

This clone was observed at least ten times. The rearrangement uses TRBV7-9 and TRBJ1-1, with D perhaps TRBD1 (5 bases). Trimming took 4 bases from V and 4 from J, leaving 28 bases between them. The CDR3 sequence is 19 residues long. CDR1 and CDR2 from the germline V gene are SEHNR and FQNEAQ (reference sequence). CDR3 DNA: TGTGCCAGCAGCTCCGCTCGCACTAGCAGGGTACAGGTTAGCACTGAAGCTTTCTTT. It codes for CASSSARTSRVQVSTEAFF.

In its sample, this clone was seen many times. This sequence joins TRBV6-5 and TRBJ2-7; 7 nucleotides match TRBD2. From germline, CDR1 is MNHEY and CDR2 SVGAGI. The CDR3 contains 15 residues. With V trimmed by 6 bases and J by 7 bases, 15 bases remained unmatched. The CDR3 nucleotides read TGTGCCAGCAGGGGACGGGGAGGGGTAGGCGGGGAGCAGTACTTC. Amino acids: CASRGRGGVGGEQYF.

The rearrangement uses TRBV27 and TRBJ1-1, with D possibly being TRBD1 (5 bases). This CDR3 has 12 residues. The V and J ends lost 5 bases and 3 bases respectively, with 7 bases between them. Germline loops: CDR1 MNHEY, CDR2 SMNVEV (reference sequence). The CDR3 sequence is CASSGAYTEAFF. The CDR3 region has the DNA TGTGCCAGCAGTGGGGCCTACACTGAAGCTTTCTTT.

Concerning this clone: Other DNA sequences in this sample translate to the same CDR3. The V gene is TRBV7-3, the J gene TRBJ2-3, with D possibly matching TRBD2 (6 bases). The ends were cut back, 2 bases at V and 6 bases at J, with 9 bases in the middle. Germline CDR1 and CDR2: SGHTA and FQGTGA. There are 13 residues in the CDR3. CDR3 in DNA: TGTGCCAGCAGCTTACGGGAGAAGGATACGCAGTATTTT. It codes for CASSLREKDTQYF. Based on the CDR3 plus reference TRBV7-3 and TRBJ2-3, the full variable domain is GAGVSQTPSNKVTEKGKYVELRCDPISGHTALYWYRQSLGQGPEFLIYFQGTGAADDSGLPNDRFFAVRPEGSVSTLKIQRTERGDSAVYLCASSLREKDTQYFGPGTRLTVL.

This sequence joins TRBV2 and TRBJ1-1; no clear D gene. Trimming removed 0 bases at V and 5 bases at J, with 7 bases between. CDR3 length: 13 residues. Germline V lookup: CDR1 SNHLY, CDR2 FYNNEI. DNA for the CDR3: TGTGCCAGCAGTGAAGCGAGAGGAACTGAAGCTTTCTTT. Protein sequence: CASSEARGTEAFF.

The V gene is TRBV12-5, the J gene TRBJ2-2; TRBD1 aligns across 7 bases. V trimming: 7 bases; J trimming: 6 bases; junction bases outside the gene matches: 14. From germline, CDR1 is LGHNT and CDR2 FRNRAP. The CDR3 is 16 residues long. CDR3 sequence reads: CASALHSGGEAGELFF. CDR3 sequence (DNA): TGTGCTAGTGCACTTCACTCAGGGGGAGAAGCCGGGGAGCTGTTTTTT.

The V gene is TRBV5-5, the J gene TRBJ2-7, with TRBD1 identical over 9 bases. Germline loops: CDR1 SGHKS, CDR2 YYEKEE (reference sequence). This CDR3 spans 14 amino acids. V shed 0 bases, J shed 9 bases, and the junction held 7 bases outside the gene matches. The CDR3, as DNA: TGTGCCAGCAGCTTGGTCCCGGGACAGGGTCGGCAGTACTTC. As protein: CASSLVPGQGRQYF.

The chain is built from TRBV5-1 and TRBJ2-7, with 8 bases that match TRBD1. The CDR3 contains 15 residues. Germline V gives CDR1 SGHRS, CDR2 YFSETQ. With 4 bases clipped from V and 2 bases from J, the junction kept 8 bases outside the gene matches. The CDR3 loop reads CASSRRGTGTYEQYF. In DNA form, the CDR3 reads TGCGCCAGCAGCCGTCGCGGGACAGGTACCTACGAGCAGTACTTC. Variable domain in full (rest from reference TRBV5-1 and TRBJ2-7): KAGVTQTPRYLIKTRGQQVTLSCSPISGHRSVSWYQQTPGQGLQFLFEYFSETQRNKGNFPGRFSGRQFSNSRSEMNVSTLELGDSALYLCASSRRGTGTYEQYFGPGTRLTVT.

This clone was counted ten times or more. The chain combines TRBV6-1 with TRBJ1-5, with 7 positions matching TRBD1. From germline, CDR1 is MNHNS and CDR2 SASEGT. V trimming: 7 bases; J trimming: 7 bases; junction bases outside the gene matches: 7. The CDR3 has 13 residues. The CDR3 nucleotides are TGTGCCAGCAAGGGAACAGGGGTCCAGCCCCAGCATTTT. Translating gives CASKGTGVQPQHF.

The chain's CDR3 is CASSFGGQETQYF. CDR3 sequence (DNA): TGTGCCAGCAGCTTCGGCGGCCAAGAGACCCAGTACTTC. This chain connects TRBV5-6 to TRBJ2-5; D is undetermined. Germline lookup yields CDR1 SGHDT and CDR2 YYEEEE. Deletions cut 2 bases from V and 1 base from J, with 6 bases between. This CDR3 spans 13 amino acids.

This chain joins TRBV6-5 and TRBJ1-6; unclear D gene. The CDR3 sequence is 14 residues long. Germline loops: CDR1 MNHEY, CDR2 SVGAGI. The V and J ends lost 6 bases and 12 bases respectively, with 18 bases between them. Here the CDR3 reads CASSPTSAERPLHF. CDR3 DNA sequence: TGTGCCAGCAGCCCCACCTCCGCGGAGCGACCCCTCCACTTT.

This clone was seen a few times. The rearrangement links TRBV11-3 to TRBJ2-7; 10 bases align to TRBD2. The CDR3 loop spans 13 amino acids. Germline V gives CDR1 SGHNT, CDR2 YENEEA. V lost 5 bases and J lost 12; bases outside the gene matches: 10. The CDR3 nucleotides read TGTGCCAGCAGCGCCGCCCCCGGGACTAGCGTGTACTTC. Its protein is CASSAAPGTSVYF.

This clone was recorded a few times. The chain is built from TRBV28 and TRBJ2-1, with D perhaps TRBD1 (6 bases). Trimming took 10 bases from V and 0 from J, leaving 19 bases between them. Germline assignment: CDR1 MDHEN and CDR2 SYDVKM. The CDR3 covers 16 residues. The chain's CDR3 is CATLQLQGNSYNEQFF. CDR3 sequence (DNA): TGTGCCACCCTTCAACTACAGGGAAACTCCTACAATGAGCAGTTCTTC.